Sequencing of this T cell receptor beta chain was carried out in a study of blood T cell repertoires in COVID-19. About the research overall: The origin of the acute and convalescent COVID-19 samples was the United States, Italy and Spain. PBMCs, B-cell-depleted T cells, or T cells provided the cDNA or gDNA that made up the material.

Sequencing was performed with immunoSEQ multiplex PCR; in TCRdb, only in-frame clones are kept and a portion is missing. The sample carries more than 300,000 clones, around nine tenths recorded once. Per germline, CDR1 MGHRA and CDR2 YSYEKL. The CDR3 totals 16 residues. The V end was cut by 0 bases, the J end by 7 bases, with 19 bases between. Sequenced sample: peripheral blood. The receptor comes from a woman in her late teens or twenties who had recovered from COVID-19. V usage is TRBV4-1 and J usage is TRBJ2-7, with a weak D call TRBD2 (7 bases). The chain's CDR3 is CASSQDSGLRGGEQYV. The DNA of the CDR3 is TGCGCCAGCAGCCAAGATTCGGGACTACGAGGGGGGGAGCAGTACGTC.